The TCR beta chain under discussion was sequenced for a study of response to subunit inactivated influenza vaccine. Points from the study as a whole: The study's authors posited that every seasonal influenza vaccination enlists few new T cells.

This clonotype was picked up many times. What it recognizes is unknown. TCRdb called the RT-PCR reads again in MiXCR, with one record for every CDR3 protein. The sample lists about 160,000 distinct CDR3 sequences, approximately 10% occurring once. Germline lookup yields CDR1 SGHRS and CDR2 YFSETQ. The CDR3 consists of 15 residues. J gave up 3 bases and V 4 bases, and 6 bases lay outside the gene matches. The V gene is TRBV5-1, the J gene TRBJ2-3, with 9 bases fitting TRBD2. Specimen: non-naive T cells sorted from PBMCs, collected 45 days after vaccination. This TCR derives from a man aged 50-59 years who received an inactivated influenza vaccine. CDR3 protein: CASSLSGGWTDTQYF. The CDR3 DNA sequence: TGCGCCAGCAGCCTTAGCGGGGGATGGACAGATACGCAGTATTTT. Full variable domain (remainder filled in from reference TRBV5-1 and TRBJ2-3): KAGVTQTPRYLIKTRGQQVTLSCSPISGHRSVSWYQQTPGQGLQFLFEYFSETQRNKGNFPGRFSGRQFSNSRSEMNVSTLELGDSALYLCASSLSGGWTDTQYFGPGTRLTVL.